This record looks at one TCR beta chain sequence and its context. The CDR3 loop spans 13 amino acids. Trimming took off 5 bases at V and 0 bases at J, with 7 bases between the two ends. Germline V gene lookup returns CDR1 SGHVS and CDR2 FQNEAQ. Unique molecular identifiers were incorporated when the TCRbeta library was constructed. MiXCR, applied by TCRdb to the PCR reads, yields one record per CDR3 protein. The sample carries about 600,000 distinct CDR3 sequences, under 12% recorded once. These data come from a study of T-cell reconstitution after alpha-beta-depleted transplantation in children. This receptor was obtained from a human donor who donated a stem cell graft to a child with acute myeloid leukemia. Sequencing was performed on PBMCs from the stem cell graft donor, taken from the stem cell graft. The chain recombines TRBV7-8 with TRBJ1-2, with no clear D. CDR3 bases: TGTGCCAGCAGCACAATAGCTAACTATGGCTACACCTTC. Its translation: CASSTIANYGYTF.